This is a list of T cell receptor beta chains from one sample in a study of T cell responses to AZD1222 COVID-19 vaccine. Measured with immunoSEQ multiplex PCR; TCRdb has only the in-frame clones, and not every one. Of approximately 150,000 clones listed, roughly 91% are singletons. Sample: peripheral blood, taken 28 days after the second AZD1222 dose. The receptor source for this set is an adult who received the AZD1222 COVID-19 vaccine. CDR3s include the opening cysteine and the closing phenylalanine or tryptophan.

TRBV10-2	14	TRBJ1-5	CASSPKQGWEPQHF
TRBV19	19	TRBJ1-1	CASSPTGVVTDRSYTEAFF
TRBV6-5	14	TRBJ2-7	CASSPDRRSYEQYF
TRBV27	15	TRBJ1-5	CASSLEGIYNQPQHF
TRBV18	14	TRBJ2-7	CASSPAVSPYEQYF
TRBV28	14	TRBJ2-7	CASSVGGRPYEQYF
TRBV10-3	14	TRBJ1-1	CAISGTGMDTEAFF
TRBV5-6	15	TRBJ1-2	CASRNRGTGYDGYTF
TRBV28	12	TRBJ1-1	CASTLGHTEAFF
TRBV6-5	14	TRBJ1-1	CASSQLGSQAEAFF
TRBV5-1	15	TRBJ1-1	CASSLQLSVNTEAFF
TRBV12-5	13	TRBJ1-1	CASGAVLGIEAFF
TRBV18	12	TRBJ1-1	CASSQGRVEAFF
TRBV18	15	TRBJ1-1	CASSPRRGDGTEAFF
TRBV19	12	TRBJ1-1	CASSPRGSEAFF
TRBV6-2/TRBV6-3	16	TRBJ1-1	CASSPFPQGADTEAFF
TRBV11-1	16	TRBJ1-2	CASSPTGTGFWYGYTF
TRBV3-1/TRBV3-2	16	TRBJ1-3	CASSQATVAGGNTIYF
TRBV2	15	TRBJ2-7	CASSVARGSSYEQYF
TRBV27	14	TRBJ2-7	CASSQTNPGTVQYF
TRBV10-3	13	TRBJ2-2	CAISPSAVGELFF
TRBV7-9	19	TRBJ1-3	CASSLWGTERPGSGNTIYF
TRBV3-1/TRBV3-2	17	TRBJ2-3	CASSQVPSGSSTDTQYF
TRBV19	15	TRBJ2-4	CASSMVRKQKNIQYF
TRBV21-1	14	TRBJ2-7	CASSKEGGAYEQYF
TRBV12-3/TRBV12-4	13	TRBJ2-1	CASSSYRGNEQFF
TRBV7-9	16	TRBJ2-5	CASSSPRGVREETQYF
TRBV3-1/TRBV3-2	15	TRBJ2-2	CASSRGEGRTGELFF
TRBV4-2	16	TRBJ1-2	CASSQEGVGAPTGPDF
TRBV6-5	14	TRBJ2-7	CASWVVGTSYEQYF
TRBV7-6	15	TRBJ2-4	CASSKRTAYSDIQYF
TRBV7-9	18	TRBJ2-1	CASTLTLTSGTEGDEQFF